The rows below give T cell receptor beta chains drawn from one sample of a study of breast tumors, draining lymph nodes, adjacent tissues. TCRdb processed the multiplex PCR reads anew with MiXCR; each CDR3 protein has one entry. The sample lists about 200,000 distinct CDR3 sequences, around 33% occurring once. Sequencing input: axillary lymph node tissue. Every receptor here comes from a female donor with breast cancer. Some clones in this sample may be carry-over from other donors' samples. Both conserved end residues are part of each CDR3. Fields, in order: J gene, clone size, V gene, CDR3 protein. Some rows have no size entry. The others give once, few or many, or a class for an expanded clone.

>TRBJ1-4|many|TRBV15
CATSRDVAEKLFF
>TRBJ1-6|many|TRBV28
CASKGALLNSPLHF
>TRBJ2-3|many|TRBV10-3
CAIGGRAVTDTQYF
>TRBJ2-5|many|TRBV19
CASSIQGETQYF
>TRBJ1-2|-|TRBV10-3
CAIAGECYGYTF
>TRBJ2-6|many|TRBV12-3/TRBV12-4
CASSFGRDNVLTF
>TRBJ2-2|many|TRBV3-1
CASSQAGTTGELFF
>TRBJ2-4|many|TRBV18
CASSSGPQNIQYF
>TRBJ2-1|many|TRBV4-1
CASSQDVVYNEQFF
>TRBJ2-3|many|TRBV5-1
CASSKPGTAATDTQYF
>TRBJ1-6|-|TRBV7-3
CASSLGQGYNSPLHF
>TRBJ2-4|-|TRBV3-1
CASSHPGQGRDIQYF